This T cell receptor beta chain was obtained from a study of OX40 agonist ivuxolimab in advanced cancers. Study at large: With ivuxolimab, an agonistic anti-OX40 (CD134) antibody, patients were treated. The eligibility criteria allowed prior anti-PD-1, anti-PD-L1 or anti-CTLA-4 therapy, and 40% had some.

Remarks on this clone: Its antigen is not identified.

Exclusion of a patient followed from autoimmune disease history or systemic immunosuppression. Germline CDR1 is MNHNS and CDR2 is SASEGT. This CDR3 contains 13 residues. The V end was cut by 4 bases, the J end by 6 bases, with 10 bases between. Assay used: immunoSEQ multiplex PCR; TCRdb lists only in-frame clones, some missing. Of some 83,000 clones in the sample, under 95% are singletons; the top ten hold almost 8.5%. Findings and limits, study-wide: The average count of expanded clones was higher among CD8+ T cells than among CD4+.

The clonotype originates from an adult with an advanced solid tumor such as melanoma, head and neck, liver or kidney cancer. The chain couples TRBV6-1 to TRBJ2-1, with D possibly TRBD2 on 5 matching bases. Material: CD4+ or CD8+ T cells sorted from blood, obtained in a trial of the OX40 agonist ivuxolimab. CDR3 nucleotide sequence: TGTGCCAGCAGTGCCTCCACTAGCAATGAGCAGTTCTTC. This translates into CASSASTSNEQFF.